The TCR beta chain under discussion was sequenced for a study of graft-versus-host responses after intestinal transplantation. General study findings and limits: Among recipient marrow samples, GvH clones were found; some appeared first in ileum or blood.

J was trimmed by 2 bases and V by 6 bases; bases with no gene match: 6. In germline, CDR1 is MNHNY, CDR2 SVGAGI (reference sequence). The CDR3 extends over 15 amino acids. In the case of this clone: The antigen remains unidentified.

Some clones are missing from TCRdb's copy, which holds only in-frame ones; the method was immunoSEQ multiplex PCR. The table includes more than 85,000 clones, around 80% detected once. This clonotype was sampled from a human donor who received an intestinal transplant. This rearrangement joins TRBV6-6 to TRBJ2-2, with TRBD2 matching over 7 bases. The material sequenced was unstimulated CD4+ T cells sorted from spleen or lymph node cells, taken before intestinal transplant. The CDR3 DNA follows: TGTGCCAGCAGGCCACGGGGGGACAACACCGGGGAGCTGTTTTTT. It specifies CASRPRGDNTGELFF.